The T cell receptor (beta chain) under discussion was sequenced for a study of T cells in localized non-small cell lung cancer. Profiled with immunoSEQ multiplex PCR; TCRdb holds only in-frame clones, not every one. The sample yields 35,000 or so clones, roughly 90% seen once. Study-wide results and limits: A median of 57 of the top 100 tumor clones appeared in adjacent lung, which was paired and uninvolved. Sequencing was restricted to one tumor region; therefore, heterogeneity remains possible. Higher adjacent-lung clonality was associated with shorter survival. Highest T cell clonality was seen in uninvolved adjacent lung, surpassing that measured in tumor.

The germline V and J ends were trimmed by 9 bases and 7 bases, with 15 bases remaining between them. The CDR3 totals 12 residues. Germline V gene lookup returns CDR1 LNHDA and CDR2 SQIVND (reference sequence). Concerning this clone itself: Its specificity is unknown.

The sequences come from peripheral blood, collected before any cancer treatment. The rearrangement uses TRBV19 and TRBJ1-1, with D possibly matching TRBD1 (5 bases). The TCR comes from a man aged 35 to 70 with stage I lung adenocarcinoma. CDR3 nucleotides: TGTGCCAGCAGAGTAGGACAACTTGAAGCTTTCTTT. It encodes CASRVGQLEAFF. The full variable domain, its missing parts supplied by reference TRBV19 and TRBJ1-1, is DGGITQSPKYLFRKEGQNVTLSCEQNLNHDAMYWYRQDPGQGLRLIYYSQIVNDFQKGDIAEGYSVSREKKESFPLTVTSAQKNPTAFYLCASRVGQLEAFFGQGTRLTVV.